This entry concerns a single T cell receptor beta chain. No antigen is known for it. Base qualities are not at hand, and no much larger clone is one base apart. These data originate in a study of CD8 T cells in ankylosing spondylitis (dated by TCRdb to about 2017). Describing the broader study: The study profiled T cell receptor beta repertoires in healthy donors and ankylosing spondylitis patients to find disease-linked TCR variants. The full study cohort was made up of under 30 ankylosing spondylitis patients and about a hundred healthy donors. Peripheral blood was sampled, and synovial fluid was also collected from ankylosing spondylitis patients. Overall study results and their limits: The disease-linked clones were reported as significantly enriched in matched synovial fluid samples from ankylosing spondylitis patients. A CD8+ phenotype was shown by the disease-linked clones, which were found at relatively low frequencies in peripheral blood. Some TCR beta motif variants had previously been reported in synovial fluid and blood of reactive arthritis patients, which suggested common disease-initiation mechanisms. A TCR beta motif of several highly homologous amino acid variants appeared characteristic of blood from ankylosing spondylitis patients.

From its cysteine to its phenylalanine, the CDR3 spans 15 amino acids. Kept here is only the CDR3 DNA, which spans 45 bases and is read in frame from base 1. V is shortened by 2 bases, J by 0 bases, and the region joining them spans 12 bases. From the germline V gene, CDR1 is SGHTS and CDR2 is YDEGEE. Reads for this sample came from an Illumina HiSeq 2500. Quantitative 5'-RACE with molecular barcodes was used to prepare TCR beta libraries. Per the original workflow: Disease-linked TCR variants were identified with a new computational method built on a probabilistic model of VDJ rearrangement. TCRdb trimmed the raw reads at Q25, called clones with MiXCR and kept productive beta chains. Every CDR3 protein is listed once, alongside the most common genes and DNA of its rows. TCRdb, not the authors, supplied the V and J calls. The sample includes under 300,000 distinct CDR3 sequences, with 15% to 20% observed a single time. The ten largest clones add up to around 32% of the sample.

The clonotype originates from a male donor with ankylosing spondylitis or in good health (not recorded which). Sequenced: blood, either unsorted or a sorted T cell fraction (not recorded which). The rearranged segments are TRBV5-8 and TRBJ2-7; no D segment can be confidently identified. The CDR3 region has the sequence CASSFAAVASYEQYF. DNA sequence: TGTGCCAGCAGCTTCGCGGCAGTTGCCTCCTACGAGCAGTACTTC.